These 32 T cell receptor beta chains were all obtained from the same sample, sequenced in a study of T cell clones after liver transplantation. The method was immunoSEQ multiplex PCR; TCRdb's version includes in-frame clones alone and lacks a portion of them. Of approximately 72,000 clones in the sample, about 88% were seen once. The sequences come from CD4+ T cells from blood, collected before liver transplant. These receptors came from a human donor who received a liver transplant.

The chain carries TRBV6-6 and TRBJ2-3; TRBD1 agrees at 9 bases. The germline CDR1 and CDR2 sequences are MNHNY and SVGAGI (reference sequence). The CDR3 runs 16 residues. Trimming at V came to 2 bases and at J to 4 bases, leaving 7 bases not matched to a gene. The CDR3 DNA reads TGTGCCAGCAGTTACACGCCGGGACAGGGCGCAGATACGCAGTATTTT. Translating gives CASSYTPGQGADTQYF.

The CDR3 protein is CASSSLLGATGELFF. The CDR3 coding sequence is TGTGCCAGCAGCTCACTCCTGGGGGCCACCGGGGAGCTGTTTTTT. The chain carries TRBV11-2 and TRBJ2-2; a weak D match, TRBD1 (6 bases). This CDR3 region has 15 residues. V was cut by 4 bases and J by 4 bases, with 13 bases left in between. Germline V gene sequence: CDR1 SGHAT, CDR2 FQNNGV.

CDR3 nucleotide sequence: TGCAGCGTTGGTAGCGGGGCCTACGAGCAGTACTTC. Amino acids: CSVGSGAYEQYF. The rearrangement uses TRBV29-1 and TRBJ2-7; 8 bases align to TRBD2. The trim removed 4 bases at V and 2 bases at J, leaving 1 base unmatched. The germline V gene encodes CDR1 SQVTM and CDR2 ANQGSEA. The CDR3 totals 12 residues.

The V and J genes are TRBV5-4 and TRBJ2-3, with 8 nucleotides matching TRBD2. CDR3 size: 16 residues. Germline trimming cut 4 bases from V and 6 bases from J; bases unmatched to any gene: 13. Germline CDR1 SGHNT, CDR2 YYREEE (reference sequence). CDR3 bases: TGTGCCAGCAGCCCTGGACTAGCCAACCCCCCCGATACGCAGTATTTT. Amino acid sequence: CASSPGLANPPDTQYF.

This chain links TRBV5-1 with TRBJ1-2; D possibly corresponds to TRBD1 (6 bases). The CDR3 spans 14 residues. Germline lookup yields CDR1 SGHRS and CDR2 YFSETQ. V was pared by 3 bases and J by 2 bases, with 11 bases between. CDR3 protein: CASSYETGNYGYTF. Here the CDR3 DNA reads TGCGCCAGCAGCTATGAAACAGGGAACTATGGCTACACCTTC.

The V call is TRBV9, the J call TRBJ2-3, with D unclear. CDR3 size: 14 residues. V was cut by 4 bases and J by 0 bases, with 9 bases left in between. Germline lookup yields CDR1 SGDLS and CDR2 YYNGEE. CDR3 in DNA: TGTGCCAGCAGCCTACGTTTTAGCACAGATACGCAGTATTTT. This gives the protein CASSLRFSTDTQYF.

The chain joins TRBV5-1 to TRBJ1-1; D might be TRBD1 (5 bases). V dropped 4 bases and J dropped 0 bases, with 13 bases sitting between them. Per germline, CDR1 SGHRS and CDR2 YFSETQ. The CDR3 extends over 15 amino acids. CDR3 nucleotides: TGCGCCAGCAGCCCGACAGAGACTGTGAACACTGAAGCTTTCTTT. Its protein product is CASSPTETVNTEAFF.

The J gene is TRBJ2-7, the V gene TRBV18; D gene ambiguous. CDR1 is KGHSH, CDR2 LQKENI, per germline. The CDR3 is 12 amino acids. V dropped 2 bases and J dropped 4 bases, with 6 bases sitting between them. The CDR3 nucleotides are TGTGCCAGCTCACCAAACGATTACGAGCAGTACTTC. It encodes CASSPNDYEQYF. The whole variable domain, remainder taken from reference TRBV18 and TRBJ2-7, is NAGVMQNPRHLVRRRGQEARLRCSPMKGHSHVYWYRQLPEEGLKFMVYLQKENIIDESGMPKERFSAEFPKEGPSILRIQQVVRGDSAAYFCASSPNDYEQYFGPGTRLTVT.

The CDR3 region has the DNA TGTGCCAGCAGTGAAGCTAGTACGGATGGCTACACCTTC. It codes for CASSEASTDGYTF. The genes are TRBV2 and TRBJ1-2, with no clear D. The germline gives CDR1 SNHLY, CDR2 FYNNEI. V shed 0 bases and J shed 6 bases, with 8 bases lying between them. There are 13 residues in the CDR3.

The chain uses TRBV5-5 and TRBJ2-1; D might be TRBD1 (6 bases). Trimming left V 0 bases short and J 14 bases short, with 18 bases between. Germline loops: CDR1 SGHKS, CDR2 YYEKEE (reference sequence). The CDR3 spans 14 residues. CDR3 nucleotide sequence: TGTGCCAGCAGCTTGGGGATACAGGGTTATTTGGAGTTCTTC. Its translation is CASSLGIQGYLEFF.

This clone was counted once. The chain combines TRBV4-1 with TRBJ1-1; D call uncertain. Germline CDR1 reads MGHRA; CDR2 reads YSYEKL. The V and J ends lost 0 bases and 4 bases respectively, with 9 bases between them. This CDR3 spans 14 amino acids. The CDR3 protein is CASSQDFGFTEAFF. The CDR3 nucleotides are TGCGCCAGCAGCCAAGATTTTGGTTTCACTGAAGCTTTCTTT.

The chain couples TRBV27 to TRBJ1-6; TRBD1 is a possible D gene (5 bases). The CDR3 has 14 amino acids. In germline, CDR1 is MNHEY, CDR2 SMNVEV (reference sequence). Trimming cost V 8 bases and J 5 bases, with 13 bases left between them. The CDR3 region is CASARGPNNSPLHF. The CDR3 DNA follows: TGTGCCAGCGCTAGGGGTCCCAATAATTCACCCCTCCACTTT.

J is TRBJ2-1 and V is TRBV5-1; 12 nucleotides match TRBD2. The CDR3 is made up of 14 amino acids. With 4 bases clipped from V and 7 bases from J, the junction kept 3 bases outside the gene matches. Germline CDR1 SGHRS, CDR2 YFSETQ. The DNA for the CDR3 is TGCGCCAGCAGCACCGGACTAGCGGGGAATGAGCAGTTCTTC. The encoded protein is CASSTGLAGNEQFF.

The chain combines TRBV4-2 with TRBJ1-4; 8 positions match TRBD1. With 5 bases clipped from V and 8 bases from J, the junction kept 19 bases outside the gene matches. Germline V gene lookup returns CDR1 LGHNA and CDR2 YNFKEQ. The CDR3 runs 18 residues. The DNA of the CDR3 is TGTGCCAGCAGCTCGGTTACCCCATTTGACAGGGGTGAAGAAAAACTGTTTTTT. Protein: CASSSVTPFDRGEEKLFF.

The chain has TRBV2 and TRBJ2-1; no clear D gene. Germline V CDR1 and CDR2: SNHLY, FYNNEI. This CDR3 contains 13 residues. V was clipped by 6 bases and J by 7 bases, with 13 bases between them. CDR3 in DNA: TGTGCCAGCAGGTTTGCCCTGGGGAATGAGCAGTTCTTC. Protein sequence: CASRFALGNEQFF.

In regard to this clone: The sample holds other DNA sequences that translate to the same CDR3. DNA for the CDR3: TGTGCCAGCAGTATAAGGACTTACTACGAGCAGTACTTC. It is translated as CASSIRTYYEQYF. V is TRBV28 and J is TRBJ2-7; a weak D match, TRBD2 (5 bases). The germline V gene encodes CDR1 MDHEN and CDR2 SYDVKM. The CDR3 extends over 13 amino acids. The germline V and J ends were trimmed by 5 bases and 3 bases, with 11 bases remaining between them. Based on the CDR3 plus reference TRBV28 and TRBJ2-7, the full variable domain is DVKVTQSSRYLVKRTGEKVFLECVQDMDHENMFWYRQDPGLGLRLIYFSYDVKMKEKGDIPEGYSVSREKKERFSLILESASTNQTSMYLCASSIRTYYEQYFGPGTRLTVT.

About this clone itself: One end of the junction fails to match germline, which may point to a read error. The chain is built from TRBV7-7 and TRBJ2-7; D is possibly TRBD1 or TRBD2 (5 bases each). CDR1 and CDR2 from the germline V gene are SSHAT and FNYEAQ (reference sequence). The CDR3 has 15 amino acids. CDR3 sequence (DNA): TGTGCTAGCAGCTTAGGGGACGGGACCTCCTACGAGCAGTACTTC. Translation: CASSLGDGTSYEQYF.

The chain is built from TRBV20-1 and TRBJ2-3; D uncertain. V was clipped by 3 bases and J by 2 bases, with 3 bases between them. The CDR3 has 11 residues. CDR1 DFQATT and CDR2 SNEGSKA come from the germline V gene (reference sequence). This CDR3 is CSASVTDTQYF. The CDR3 coding sequence is TGCAGTGCTAGCGTCACAGATACGCAGTATTTT.

The chain uses TRBV11-1 and TRBJ2-3; D may be TRBD2 (5 bases). Per the germline V gene, CDR1 is SGHAT and CDR2 is FQDESV (reference sequence). Deletions cut 5 bases from V and 2 bases from J, with 11 bases between. The CDR3 covers 14 residues. CDR3 region: CASSRTFNTDTQYF. DNA for the CDR3: TGTGCCAGCAGCCGGACTTTTAACACAGATACGCAGTATTTT. The full variable domain, in which reference TRBV11-1 and TRBJ2-3 provide the parts outside the CDR3, is EAEVAQSPRYKITEKSQAVAFWCDPISGHATLYWYRQILGQGPELLVQFQDESVVDDSQLPKDRFSAERLKGVDSTLKIQPAELGDSAMYLCASSRTFNTDTQYFGPGTRLTVL.

This clone came up once. This chain joins TRBV7-2 and TRBJ2-7, with TRBD2 matching 7 bases. The CDR3 sequence is 14 residues long. V lost 1 base, J lost 2 bases, and 2 bases stayed unmatched. The germline gives CDR1 SGHTA, CDR2 FQGNSA. Written as DNA, the CDR3 is TGTGCCAGCAGCTTAGGACTAGCTACCTACGAGCAGTACTTC. Translating gives CASSLGLATYEQYF.

The chain links TRBV10-3 to TRBJ1-4; no firm D call. V dropped 5 bases and J dropped 3 bases, with 7 bases sitting between them. The CDR3 extends over 13 amino acids. Germline assignment: CDR1 ENHRY and CDR2 SYGVKD. The CDR3 loop reads CAISPSANEKLFF. CDR3 in DNA: TGTGCCATCAGTCCCTCCGCTAATGAAAAACTGTTTTTT.

The rearrangement uses TRBV5-1 and TRBJ2-7, with a possible D match to TRBD1 (5 bases). Trimming took 4 bases from V and 0 from J, leaving 14 bases between them. The germline CDR1 and CDR2 sequences are SGHRS and YFSETQ. The CDR3 sequence is 15 residues long. This chain's CDR3 is CASSRAREPSYEQYF. Written as DNA, the CDR3 is TGCGCCAGCAGCAGAGCCAGGGAACCCTCCTACGAGCAGTACTTC.

V gene TRBV11-2 combines with J gene TRBJ2-2, with 11 nucleotides matching TRBD1. The CDR3 contains 18 residues. Germline CDR1 reads SGHAT; CDR2 reads FQNNGV. The trim removed 4 bases at V and 2 bases at J, leaving 9 bases unmatched. This CDR3 reads CASSYRSGTGGNTGELFF. Written as DNA, the CDR3 is TGTGCCAGCAGCTACCGAAGTGGGACAGGGGGTAACACCGGGGAGCTGTTTTTT.

The chain joins TRBV28 to TRBJ2-3, with D tentatively TRBD1 or TRBD2 (5 bases each). The germline CDR1 and CDR2 sequences are MDHEN and SYDVKM. The CDR3 loop spans 14 amino acids. V lost 2 bases and J lost 3, with 9 bases in between. In DNA form, the CDR3 reads TGTGCCAGCAGTTTAGGGGGAGATACAGATACGCAGTATTTT. This sequence encodes CASSLGGDTDTQYF.

This chain connects TRBV5-5 to TRBJ2-2, with 8 positions matching TRBD2. The CDR3 is made up of 17 amino acids. The J segment lost 0 bases and the V segment lost 2 bases, leaving 6 bases of the junction unmatched. The V gene's germline CDR1 is SGHKS and CDR2 YYEKEE (reference sequence). The CDR3 spells CASSFQIAGTNTGELFF. In DNA form, the CDR3 reads TGTGCCAGCAGCTTTCAAATAGCGGGAACGAACACCGGGGAGCTGTTTTTT.

This clone was picked up one time. The genes are TRBV4-2 and TRBJ2-3, with 8 bases matching TRBD2. V was clipped by 0 bases and J by 3 bases; unmatched bases: 2. CDR1 LGHNA and CDR2 YNFKEQ come from the germline V gene. The CDR3 loop spans 15 amino acids. The CDR3 is CASSQEASGTDTQYF. CDR3 nucleotides: TGTGCCAGCAGCCAAGAGGCTAGCGGGACAGATACGCAGTATTTT.

The gene calls are TRBV18 and TRBJ2-7, with TRBD2 matching over 8 bases. V was pared by 5 bases and J by 6 bases, with 9 bases of the junction left unmatched. The germline V gene encodes CDR1 KGHSH and CDR2 LQKENI. This CDR3 has 14 residues. CDR3 nucleotides: TGTGCCAGCTCAATGGGACTAGGTTCCAGCGAGCAGTACTTC. Protein product: CASSMGLGSSEQYF.

V is TRBV9 and J is TRBJ2-1, with 9 bases matching TRBD2. The germline V gene has CDR1 SGDLS and CDR2 YYNGEE. Trimming at V came to 0 bases and at J to 9 bases, leaving 7 bases not matched to a gene. CDR3 length: 15 amino acids. The CDR3 nucleotides are TGTGCCAGCAGCGTAGGTCAGCGGGAGGAGGGTGAGCAGTTCTTC. Its translation: CASSVGQREEGEQFF.

The chain carries TRBV28 and TRBJ2-1; no definite D call. V lost 6 bases and J lost 10, with 13 bases in between. The CDR3 is 12 amino acids. The germline gives CDR1 MDHEN, CDR2 SYDVKM. Here the CDR3 reads CASSSARREQFF. For the CDR3, the DNA is TGTGCCAGCAGCTCGGCCCGCCGGGAGCAGTTCTTC.

This chain links TRBV29-1 with TRBJ1-5, with 9 bases fitting TRBD1. With V trimmed by 6 bases and J by 5 bases, 11 bases remained unmatched. Germline V CDR1 and CDR2: SQVTM, ANQGSEA. This CDR3 has 15 amino acids. The CDR3 is CSVAAGQGSHQPQHF. The CDR3 coding sequence is TGCAGCGTGGCCGCCGGACAGGGGAGTCATCAGCCCCAGCATTTT.

Of note for this clone: Other nucleotide sequences in the sample specify the same CDR3. J is TRBJ2-1 and V is TRBV9; 11 positions agree with TRBD2. The CDR3 loop spans 15 amino acids. V was pared by 0 bases and J by 4 bases, with 0 bases of the junction left unmatched. CDR1 is SGDLS and CDR2 is YYNGEE in the germline V gene. The CDR3 sequence is CASSVGLAGYNEQFF. CDR3 DNA sequence: TGTGCCAGCAGCGTAGGACTAGCGGGATACAATGAGCAGTTCTTC.

In its sample, this clone was seen once. This sequence joins TRBV28 and TRBJ2-1; 16 bases are shared with TRBD2. The CDR3 runs to 17 residues. Trimming cost V 6 bases and J 4 bases; bases outside gene matches: 6. Germline CDR1 MDHEN, CDR2 SYDVKM. CDR3 coding DNA: TGTGCCAGCAGCTCCGGGACTAGCGGGAGGGTTTACAATGAGCAGTTCTTC. Its protein is CASSSGTSGRVYNEQFF.